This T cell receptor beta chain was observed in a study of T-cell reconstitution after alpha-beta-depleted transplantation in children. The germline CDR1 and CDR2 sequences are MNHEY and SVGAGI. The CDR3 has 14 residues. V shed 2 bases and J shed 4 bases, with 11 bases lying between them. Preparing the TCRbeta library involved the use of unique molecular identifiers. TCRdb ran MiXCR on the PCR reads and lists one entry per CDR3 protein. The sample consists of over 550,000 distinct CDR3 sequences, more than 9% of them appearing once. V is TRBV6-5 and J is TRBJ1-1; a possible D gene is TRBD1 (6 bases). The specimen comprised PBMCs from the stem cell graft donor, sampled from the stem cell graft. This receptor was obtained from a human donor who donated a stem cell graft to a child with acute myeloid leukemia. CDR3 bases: TGTGCCAGCAGTTACACAGGGTCATCCACTGAAGCTTTCTTT. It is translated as CASSYTGSSTEAFF.